Listed below are T cell receptor beta chains from one sample, sequenced in a study of blood T cell repertoires in COVID-19. Assay: immunoSEQ multiplex PCR; the TCRdb copy retains only in-frame clones and omits some. This table holds around 68,000 clones, over 75% found once. Sequencing was done on a sample of peripheral blood. The receptor source for this set is a man older than 75 with acute or convalescent COVID-19. Each CDR3 is given with its conserved first and last residue. D genes are given only for firm matches.

D gene	V gene	J gene	CDR3 protein
TRBD1	TRBV27	TRBJ1-5	CASSLNGDRGRANQPQHF
TRBD2	TRBV7-2	TRBJ2-4	CASSLNAAGVENIQYF
NA	TRBV7-2	TRBJ1-3	CASSLDQVSGNTIYF
NA	TRBV7-9	TRBJ1-6	CASSGNRVTYNSPLHF
NA	TRBV19	TRBJ2-3	CASRGMAHTDTQYF
NA	TRBV2	TRBJ1-3	CASSEAWQGGNTIYF
NA	TRBV19	TRBJ1-6	CASTGEQGVLDSPLHF
NA	TRBV30	TRBJ1-1	CAWSVRTAGEAFF
TRBD2	TRBV4-3	TRBJ2-2	CASSQHLLAGMNTGELFF
TRBD1	TRBV5-1	TRBJ2-7	CASSSPGQGPPGQYF
NA	TRBV3-1/TRBV3-2	TRBJ1-1	CASTRGDQAFF
TRBD1	TRBV9	TRBJ1-2	CASTGGYYGYTF
NA	TRBV6-2/TRBV6-3	TRBJ1-5	CASSYPNRISNQPQHF
TRBD2	TRBV9	TRBJ2-1	CASSPGLAGANEQFF
NA	TRBV30	TRBJ2-1	CAWTGVGEQFF
TRBD2	TRBV11-2	TRBJ2-1	CASSTGLAGGNEQFF
TRBD1	TRBV6-5	TRBJ1-1	CASRGGPAAEAFF
NA	TRBV5-1	TRBJ1-1	CASHQTANTEAFF
NA	TRBV10-3	TRBJ2-7	CAISGTLSSYEQYF
NA	TRBV11-1	TRBJ1-6	CASSRDRLRAPLHF
NA	TRBV3-1/TRBV3-2	TRBJ2-7	CASSPLGPGAWEQYF
TRBD2	TRBV5-4	TRBJ2-1	CASSFIAGGYNEQFF
NA	TRBV18	TRBJ2-7	CASSPGAAFEQYF
TRBD1	TRBV12-3/TRBV12-4	TRBJ2-7	CASRKTGTYEQYF
NA	TRBV6-5	TRBJ1-3	CASKRAGDSGNTIYF
TRBD2	TRBV5-1	TRBJ2-3	CASSPGLADTDTQYF